This T cell receptor beta chain was recovered during a study of blood T cell repertoires in COVID-19. Whole-study context: Whether acute or convalescent, the COVID-19 samples came from the United States, Italy and Spain.

Authors' methods: Amplifying reference gene primers gave estimates of nucleated cell counts. Clones were sequenced by immunoSEQ multiplex PCR, and TCRdb holds only the in-frame ones, with some missing. V and J calls and clone size come straight from that table; D and trimming were deduced from the DNA. Of fewer than 700,000 clones listed, around 90% are singletons. With V trimmed by 5 bases and J by 4 bases, 7 bases remained unmatched. The CDR3 has 15 residues. Germline values: CDR1 SEHNR, CDR2 FQNEAQ (reference sequence). Patients from Seattle were sampled longitudinally, starting during active infection.

This sequence originates from a woman in her 50s with COVID-19, enrolled during active disease. Sequenced material: peripheral blood. This chain connects TRBV7-9 to TRBJ2-3, with 9 bases that match TRBD1. CDR3 amino acids: CASSGRGQGPDTQYF. CDR3 bases: TGTGCCAGCAGCGGGCGAGGACAGGGGCCAGATACGCAGTATTTT.